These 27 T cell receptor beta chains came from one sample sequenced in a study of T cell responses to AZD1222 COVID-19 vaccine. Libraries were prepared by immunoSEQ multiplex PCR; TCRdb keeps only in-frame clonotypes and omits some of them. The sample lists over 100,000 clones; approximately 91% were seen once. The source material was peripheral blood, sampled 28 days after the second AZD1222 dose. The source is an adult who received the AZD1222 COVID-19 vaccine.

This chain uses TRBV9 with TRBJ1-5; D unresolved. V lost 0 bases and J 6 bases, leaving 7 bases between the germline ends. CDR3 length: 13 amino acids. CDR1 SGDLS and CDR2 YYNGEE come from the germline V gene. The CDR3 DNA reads TGTGCCAGCAGCGTAGGTAGAGGTCAGCCCCAGCATTTT. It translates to CASSVGRGQPQHF. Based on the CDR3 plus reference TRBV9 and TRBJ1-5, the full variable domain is DSGVTQTPKHLITATGQRVTLRCSPRSGDLSVYWYQQSLDQGLQFLIQYYNGEERAKGNILERFSAQQFPDLHSELNLSSLELGDSALYFCASSVGRGQPQHFGDGTRLSIL.

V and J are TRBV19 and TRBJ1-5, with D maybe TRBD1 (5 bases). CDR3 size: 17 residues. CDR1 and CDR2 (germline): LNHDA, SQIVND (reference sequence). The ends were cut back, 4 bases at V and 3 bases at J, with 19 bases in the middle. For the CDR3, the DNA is TGTGCCAGTAGTAGTCGGGCAGGGTTCGGGAACAATCAGCCCCAGCATTTT. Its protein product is CASSSRAGFGNNQPQHF.

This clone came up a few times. The CDR3 bases are TGTGCCAGCAAGGCGTTCAATGAGCAGTTCTTC. As protein: CASKAFNEQFF. The chain joins TRBV28 to TRBJ2-1; D not certain. Trimming took 7 bases from V and 6 from J, leaving 7 bases between them. This CDR3 spans 11 amino acids. The germline V gene encodes CDR1 MDHEN and CDR2 SYDVKM.

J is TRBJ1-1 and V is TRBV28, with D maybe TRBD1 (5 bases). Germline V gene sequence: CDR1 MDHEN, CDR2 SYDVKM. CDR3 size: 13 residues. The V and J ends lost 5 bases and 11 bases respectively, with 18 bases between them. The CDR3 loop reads CASSPTATGRAFF. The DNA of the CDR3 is TGTGCCAGCAGTCCGACAGCAACGGGGAGGGCTTTCTTT.

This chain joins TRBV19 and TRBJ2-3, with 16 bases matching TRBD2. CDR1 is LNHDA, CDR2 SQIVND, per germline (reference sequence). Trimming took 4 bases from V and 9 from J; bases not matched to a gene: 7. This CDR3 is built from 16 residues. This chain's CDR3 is CASSTGTSGRARTQYF. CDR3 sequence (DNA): TGTGCCAGTAGTACCGGGACTAGCGGGAGGGCCCGGACGCAGTATTTT.

The CDR3 bases are TGTGCCAGCTCTCTGTGGGACAGGGATTCACCCCTCCACTTT. This codes for CASSLWDRDSPLHF. The chain uses TRBV18 and TRBJ1-6; 9 nucleotides align to TRBD1. Germline CDR1 reads KGHSH; CDR2 reads LQKENI. J was trimmed by 8 bases and V by 6 bases; bases with no gene match: 5. The length of the CDR3 is 14 residues.

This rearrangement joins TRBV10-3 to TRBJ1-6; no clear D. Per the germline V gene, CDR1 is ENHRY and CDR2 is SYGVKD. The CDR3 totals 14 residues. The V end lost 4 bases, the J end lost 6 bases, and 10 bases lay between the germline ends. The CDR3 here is CAISAGVGNSPLHF. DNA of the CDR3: TGTGCCATCAGTGCTGGCGTAGGTAATTCACCCCTCCACTTT.

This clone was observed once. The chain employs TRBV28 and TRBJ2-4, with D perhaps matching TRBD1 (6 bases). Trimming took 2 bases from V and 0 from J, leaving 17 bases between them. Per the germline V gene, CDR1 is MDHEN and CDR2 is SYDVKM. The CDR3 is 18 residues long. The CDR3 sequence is CASSLTGSTGIAKNIQYF. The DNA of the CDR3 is TGTGCCAGCAGTTTAACAGGGTCCACGGGGATAGCCAAAAACATTCAGTACTTC.

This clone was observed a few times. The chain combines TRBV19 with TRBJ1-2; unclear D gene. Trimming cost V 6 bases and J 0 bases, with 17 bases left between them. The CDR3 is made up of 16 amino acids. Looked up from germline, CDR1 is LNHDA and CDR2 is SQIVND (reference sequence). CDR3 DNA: TGTGCCAGTAGCCGGGCCCGGCAAGGTTCTAACTATGGCTACACCTTC. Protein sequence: CASSRARQGSNYGYTF.

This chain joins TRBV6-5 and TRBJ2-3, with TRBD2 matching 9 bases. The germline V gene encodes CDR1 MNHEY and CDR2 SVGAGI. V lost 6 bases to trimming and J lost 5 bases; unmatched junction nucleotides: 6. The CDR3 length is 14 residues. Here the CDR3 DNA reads TGTGCCAGCAGGATAGCGGGAGTTAAAGATACGCAGTATTTT. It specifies CASRIAGVKDTQYF.

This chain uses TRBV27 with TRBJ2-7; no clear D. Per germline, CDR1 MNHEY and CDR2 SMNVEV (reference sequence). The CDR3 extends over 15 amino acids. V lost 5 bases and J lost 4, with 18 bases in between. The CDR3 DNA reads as TGTGCCAGCAGTCCCCTCGATTCTATTGGGTACGAGCAGTACTTC. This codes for CASSPLDSIGYEQYF.

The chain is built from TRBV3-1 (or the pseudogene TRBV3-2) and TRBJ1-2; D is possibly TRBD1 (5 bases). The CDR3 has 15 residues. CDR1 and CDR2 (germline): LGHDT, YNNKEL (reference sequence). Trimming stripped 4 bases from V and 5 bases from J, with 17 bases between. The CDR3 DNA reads TGTGCCAGCAGCCCTCTCGGGACGGACCTTTATGGCTACACCTTC. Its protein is CASSPLGTDLYGYTF.

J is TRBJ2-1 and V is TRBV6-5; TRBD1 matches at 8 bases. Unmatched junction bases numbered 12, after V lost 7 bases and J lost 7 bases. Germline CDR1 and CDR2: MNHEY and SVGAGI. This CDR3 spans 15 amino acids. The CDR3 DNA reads TGTGCCAGCACCGCTTTGGACAGGGTGTCAAATGAGCAGTTCTTC. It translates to CASTALDRVSNEQFF.

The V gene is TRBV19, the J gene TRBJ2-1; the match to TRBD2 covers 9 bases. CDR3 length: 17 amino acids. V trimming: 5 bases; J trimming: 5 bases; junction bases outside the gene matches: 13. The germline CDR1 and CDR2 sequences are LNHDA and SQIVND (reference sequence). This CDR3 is CASSLLYGLATNNEQFF. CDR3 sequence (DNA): TGTGCCAGTAGTTTATTATACGGACTAGCGACAAACAATGAGCAGTTCTTC.

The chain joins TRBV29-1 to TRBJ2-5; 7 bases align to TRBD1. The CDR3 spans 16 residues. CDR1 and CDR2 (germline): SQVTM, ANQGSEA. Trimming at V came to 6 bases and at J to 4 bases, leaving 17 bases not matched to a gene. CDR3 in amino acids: CSVDDTQGVRRETQYF. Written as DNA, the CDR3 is TGCAGCGTAGACGATACTCAGGGGGTGAGAAGAGAGACCCAGTACTTC. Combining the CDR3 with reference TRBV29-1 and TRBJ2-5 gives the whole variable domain SAVISQKPSRDICQRGTSLTIQCQVDSQVTMMFWYRQQPGQSLTLIATANQGSEATYESGFVIDKFPISRPNLTFSTLTVSNMSPEDSSIYLCSVDDTQGVRRETQYFGPGTRLLVL.

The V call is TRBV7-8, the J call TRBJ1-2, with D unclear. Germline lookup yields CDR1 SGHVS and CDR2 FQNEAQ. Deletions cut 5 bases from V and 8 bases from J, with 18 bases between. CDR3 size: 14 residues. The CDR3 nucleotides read TGTGCCAGCAGCCAACTTGGGTCCGGTGGCGGCTACACCTTC. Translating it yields CASSQLGSGGGYTF.

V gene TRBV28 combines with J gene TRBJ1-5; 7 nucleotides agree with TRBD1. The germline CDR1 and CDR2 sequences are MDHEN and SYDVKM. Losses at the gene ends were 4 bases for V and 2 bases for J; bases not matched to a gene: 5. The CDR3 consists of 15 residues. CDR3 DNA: TGTGCCAGCAGTTCGCAGGGGGGAGGCAATCAGCCCCAGCATTTT. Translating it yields CASSSQGGGNQPQHF.

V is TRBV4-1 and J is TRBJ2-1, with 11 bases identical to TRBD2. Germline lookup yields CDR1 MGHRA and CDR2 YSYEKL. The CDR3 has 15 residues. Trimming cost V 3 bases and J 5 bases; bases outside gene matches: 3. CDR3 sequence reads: CASSHRLAGHNEQFF. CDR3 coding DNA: TGCGCCAGCAGCCACCGACTAGCGGGGCACAATGAGCAGTTCTTC.

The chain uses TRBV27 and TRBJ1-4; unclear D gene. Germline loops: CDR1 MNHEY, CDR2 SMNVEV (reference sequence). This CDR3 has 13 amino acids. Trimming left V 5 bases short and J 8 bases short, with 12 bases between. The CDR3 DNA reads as TGTGCCAGCAGTCCAGCTCTGAGGGAAAAACTGTTTTTT. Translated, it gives CASSPALREKLFF.

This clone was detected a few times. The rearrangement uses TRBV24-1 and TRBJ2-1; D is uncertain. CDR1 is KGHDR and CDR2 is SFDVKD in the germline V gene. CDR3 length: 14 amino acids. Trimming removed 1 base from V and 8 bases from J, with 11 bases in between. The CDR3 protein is CATSDLKGSDEQFF. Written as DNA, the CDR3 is TGTGCCACCAGTGATTTAAAGGGTTCGGATGAGCAGTTCTTC.

CDR3 region: CASRAGNTEAFF. The CDR3 DNA sequence: TGTGCCAGCCGGGCGGGGAACACTGAAGCTTTCTTT. This chain joins TRBV5-4 and TRBJ1-1; D is uncertain. The CDR3 extends over 12 amino acids. V was pared by 7 bases and J by 1 base, with 8 bases between. Germline-derived CDR1 and CDR2 are SGHNT and YYREEE (reference sequence).

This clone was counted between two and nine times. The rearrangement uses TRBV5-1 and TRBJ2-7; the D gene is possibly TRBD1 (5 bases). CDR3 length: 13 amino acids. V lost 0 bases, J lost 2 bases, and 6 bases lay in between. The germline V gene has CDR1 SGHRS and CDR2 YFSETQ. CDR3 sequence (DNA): TGCGCCAGCAGCTTGGAGGGGCCCTACGAGCAGTACTTC. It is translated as CASSLEGPYEQYF.

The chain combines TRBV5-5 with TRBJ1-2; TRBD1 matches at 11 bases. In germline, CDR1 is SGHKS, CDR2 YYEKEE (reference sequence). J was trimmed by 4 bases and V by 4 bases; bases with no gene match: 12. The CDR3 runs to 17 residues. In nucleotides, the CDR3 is TGTGCCAGCAGCCCGACTTTTGGGACAGGGGGTTCCTATGGCTACACCTTC. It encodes CASSPTFGTGGSYGYTF.

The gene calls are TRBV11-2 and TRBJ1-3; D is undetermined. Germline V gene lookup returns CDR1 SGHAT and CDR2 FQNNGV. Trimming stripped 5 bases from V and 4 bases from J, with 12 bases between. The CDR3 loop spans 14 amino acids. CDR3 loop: CASSVGISGNTIYF. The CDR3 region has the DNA TGTGCCAGCAGCGTAGGGATCTCCGGAAACACCATATATTTT.

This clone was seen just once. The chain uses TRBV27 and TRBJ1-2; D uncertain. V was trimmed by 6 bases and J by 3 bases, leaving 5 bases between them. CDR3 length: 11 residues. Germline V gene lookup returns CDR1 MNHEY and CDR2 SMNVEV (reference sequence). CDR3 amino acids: CASRSDYGYTF. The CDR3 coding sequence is TGTGCCAGCAGGAGTGACTATGGCTACACCTTC.

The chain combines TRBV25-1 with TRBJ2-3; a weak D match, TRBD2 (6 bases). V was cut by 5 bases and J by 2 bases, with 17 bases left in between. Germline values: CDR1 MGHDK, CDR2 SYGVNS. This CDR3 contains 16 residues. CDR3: CASSLRDGPFTDTQYF. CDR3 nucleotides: TGTGCCAGCAGTCTGCGGGATGGCCCTTTCACAGATACGCAGTATTTT. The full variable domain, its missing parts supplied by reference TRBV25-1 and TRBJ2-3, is EADIYQTPRYLVIGTGKKITLECSQTMGHDKMYWYQQDPGMELHLIHYSYGVNSTEKGDLSSESTVSRIRTEHFPLTLESARPSHTSQYLCASSLRDGPFTDTQYFGPGTRLTVL.

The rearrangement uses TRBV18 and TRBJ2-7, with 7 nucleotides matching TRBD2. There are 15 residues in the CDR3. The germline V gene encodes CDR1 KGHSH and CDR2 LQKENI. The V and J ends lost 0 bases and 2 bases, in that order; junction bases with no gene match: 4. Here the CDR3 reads CASSPPSGRTYEQYF. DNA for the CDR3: TGTGCCAGCTCACCACCTAGCGGGCGGACCTACGAGCAGTACTTC.